This is a list of T cell receptor beta chains from one sample in a study of cytomegalovirus exposure and HLA in healthy donors. The data were produced by immunoSEQ multiplex PCR, yet TCRdb's version contains in-frame clones alone and is incomplete. The sample contains 150,000 to 180,000 clones, around three quarters of which appear only once. Input material: PBMCs. The origin of the receptors is a woman aged 40-49 years in good health and CMV-seronegative. CDR3s include the opening cysteine and the closing phenylalanine or tryptophan. A D gene is named only where the DNA matches it firmly. Only some rows state a clone size, as once, few, many or a class for expanded clones.

TRBJ2-5 | . | TRBV11-3 | TRBD1 | CASSLYRGLGSQETQYF | TGTGCCAGCAGCTTATACAGGGGGCTGGGATCCCAAGAGACCCAGTACTTC
TRBJ1-1 | . | TRBV6-1 | . | CASSEGGENTEAFF | TGTGCCAGCAGTGAGGGGGGGGAGAACACTGAAGCTTTCTTT
TRBJ2-7 | . | TRBV7-2 | . | CASSLSRLYEQYF | TGTGCCAGCAGCTTATCGCGGCTTTACGAGCAGTACTTC
TRBJ1-3 | . | TRBV29-1 | . | CSVGQSSGNTIYF | TGCAGCGTTGGACAGTCGTCTGGAAACACCATATATTTT
TRBJ1-6 | once | TRBV12-5 | . | CASGLAPQGSPLHF | TGTGCTAGTGGTTTGGCCCCCCAGGGTTCACCCCTCCACTTT
TRBJ1-2 | . | TRBV4-2 | . | CASGVSELGYTF | TGTGCCAGCGGCGTAAGCGAGTTGGGCTACACCTTC
TRBJ2-1 | . | TRBV28 | TRBD2 | CASRSGLATSYNEQFF | TGTGCCAGCAGGTCCGGACTAGCGACCAGCTACAATGAGCAGTTCTTC
TRBJ2-7 | . | TRBV25-1 | . | CASSRGEQYF | TGTGCCAGCAGTAGGGGCGAGCAGTACTTC
TRBJ1-2 | . | TRBV6-5 | . | CASSLDRLYGYTF | TGTGCCAGCAGTCTTGACAGGCTCTATGGCTACACCTTC
TRBJ1-1 | . | TRBV7-9 | . | CASSLDQGGNTEAFF | TGTGCCAGCAGCTTAGACCAGGGAGGGAACACTGAAGCTTTCTTT
TRBJ2-7 | . | TRBV30 | . | CAWSGGSPYEQYF | TGTGCCTGGAGTGGGGGCAGCCCGTACGAGCAGTACTTC
TRBJ2-3 | . | TRBV19 | . | CASSSGSTDTQYF | TGTGCCAGTAGTAGCGGTAGCACAGATACGCAGTATTTT
TRBJ2-7 | . | TRBV28 | TRBD2 | CASRGTSGGYEQYF | TGTGCCAGCAGGGGGACTAGCGGGGGGTACGAGCAGTACTTC
TRBJ1-6 | . | TRBV30 | TRBD1 | CAWSYRGRGDSPLHF | TGTGCCTGGAGTTACAGGGGGCGCGGGGATTCACCCCTCCACTTT
TRBJ1-4 | . | TRBV6-1 | . | CASSGTATTNEKLFF | TGTGCCAGCAGTGGGACAGCGACAACTAATGAAAAACTGTTTTTT
TRBJ1-1 | few | TRBV6-5 | . | CASSEQGPNTEAFF | TGTGCCAGTAGCGAACAGGGACCGAACACTGAAGCTTTCTTT
TRBJ1-4 | . | TRBV7-9 | TRBD1 | CASSLTGTDNEKLFF | TGTGCCAGCAGCTTAACCGGGACAGATAATGAAAAACTGTTTTTT
TRBJ1-5 | . | TRBV2 | TRBD1 | CARTGTGEGWGNQPQHF | TGTGCCAGAACCGGGACAGGGGAGGGATGGGGCAATCAGCCCCAGCATTTT
TRBJ1-5 | . | TRBV30 | . | CAWSVLGNQPQHF | TGTGCCTGGAGTGTACTCGGCAATCAGCCCCAGCATTTT
TRBJ2-3 | few | TRBV30 | TRBD2 | CAWSVAGEADTQYF | TGTGCCTGGAGTGTAGCGGGAGAGGCAGATACGCAGTATTTT
TRBJ1-5 | . | TRBV7-8 | . | CASSYDIRQPQHF | TGTGCCAGCAGCTACGACATTCGTCAGCCCCAGCATTTT
TRBJ2-7 | . | TRBV6-8 | TRBD1 | CATGDRADSRALYEQYF | TGTGCCACCGGGGACAGGGCTGACTCCAGGGCACTCTACGAGCAGTACTTC
TRBJ2-7 | . | TRBV4-1 | TRBD2 | CASSQGPRLAGVSEQYF | TGCGCCAGCAGCCAAGGACCTCGACTAGCGGGTGTCTCCGAGCAGTACTTC
TRBJ2-7 | . | TRBV11-3 | TRBD1 | CASSLTGEYEQYF | TGTGCCAGCAGCTTAACAGGGGAGTACGAGCAGTACTTC
TRBJ2-7 | . | TRBV28 | TRBD1 | CASSLWTGGYEQYF | TGTGCCAGCAGTTTGTGGACAGGGGGCTACGAGCAGTACTTC
TRBJ1-6 | many | TRBV28 | . | CASSSGKGESSPLHF | TGTGCCAGCAGTTCTGGGAAGGGAGAGAGTTCACCCCTCCACTTT
TRBJ2-5 | . | TRBV5-1 | TRBD2 | CASSSRLAGDGETQYF | TGCGCCAGCAGCTCCCGACTAGCGGGGGACGGGGAGACCCAGTACTTC
TRBJ2-2 | once | TRBV7-9 | . | CASSLGRDSSPTGELFF | TGTGCCAGCAGCTTAGGGAGGGACAGTTCTCCCACCGGGGAGCTGTTTTTT
TRBJ2-7 | . | TRBV5-1 | . | CASSPQQDRLYEQYF | TGCGCCAGCAGCCCCCAGCAGGACAGACTCTACGAGCAGTACTTC
TRBJ2-7 | . | TRBV5-1 | TRBD2 | CASSSGGYEQYF | TGCGCCAGCAGCTCGGGGGGGTACGAGCAGTACTTC
TRBJ1-1 | . | TRBV10-1 | TRBD1 | CASSGQGYTEAFF | TGCGCCAGCTCGGGACAGGGATACACTGAAGCTTTCTTT
TRBJ2-3 | . | TRBV7-9 | TRBD2 | CASSPGGSADTQYF | TGTGCCAGCAGCCCCGGGGGGTCGGCAGATACGCAGTATTTT
TRBJ2-1 | . | TRBV7-6 | . | CASSSGTGAYNEQFF | TGTGCCAGCAGCTCGGGGACGGGAGCCTACAATGAGCAGTTCTTC
TRBJ2-5 | . | TRBV5-1 | TRBD1 | CASSYTGTGSEETQYF | TGCGCCAGCAGCTACACCGGGACAGGGAGTGAAGAGACCCAGTACTTC
TRBJ2-1 | . | TRBV29-1 | TRBD1 | CSGTGVNPYNEQFF | TGCAGCGGGACAGGGGTTAATCCCTACAATGAGCAGTTCTTC
TRBJ2-5 | . | TRBV11-3 | . | CASSLWERETQYF | TGTGCCAGCAGCTTATGGGAGAGAGAGACCCAGTACTTC
TRBJ1-5 | . | TRBV10-3 | TRBD1 | CAISEGGDRGGNQPQHF | TGTGCCATCAGTGAGGGGGGGGACAGGGGAGGAAATCAGCCCCAGCATTTT
TRBJ2-1 | . | TRBV29-1 | TRBD1 | CSVEIGTGGSSYNEQFF | TGCAGCGTTGAAATAGGGACAGGGGGCAGCTCCTACAATGAGCAGTTCTTC
TRBJ2-7 | . | TRBV27 | TRBD1 | CASSFQLGTGPYF | TGTGCCAGCAGTTTTCAACTAGGGACAGGGCCGTACTTC
TRBJ2-7 | . | TRBV27 | . | CASSLSRGLEQYF | TGTGCCAGCAGTTTATCTCGCGGTCTGGAGCAGTACTTC
TRBJ2-7 | . | TRBV7-8 | TRBD1 | CASSLGTGEDYEQYF | TGTGCCAGCAGCTTAGGGACAGGGGAGGACTACGAGCAGTACTTC
TRBJ2-1 | . | TRBV6-1 | TRBD1 | CASSEALTGSTYNEQFF | TGTGCCAGCAGTGAAGCCCTGACAGGGTCAACCTACAATGAGCAGTTCTTC
TRBJ1-5 | . | TRBV27 | . | CASSGGEGSECQPQHF | TGTGCCAGCAGTGGGGGGGAGGGGTCGGAGTGCCAGCCCCAGCATTTT
TRBJ2-5 | . | TRBV18 | . | CASLNGLQETQYF | TGTGCCAGCTTAAATGGACTTCAAGAGACCCAGTACTTC
TRBJ2-1 | . | TRBV19 | TRBD1 | CASSMKGQYYNEQFF | TGTGCCAGTAGTATGAAGGGACAGTACTACAATGAGCAGTTCTTC
TRBJ2-2 | . | TRBV5-1 | . | CASSLAGGVPTGELFF | TGCGCCAGCAGCTTGGCGGGCGGGGTTCCCACCGGGGAGCTGTTTTTT
TRBJ1-4 | . | TRBV6-1 | TRBD1 | CASSLTGGAGEKLFF | TGTGCCAGCAGTTTGACAGGGGGCGCGGGTGAAAAACTGTTTTTT
TRBJ2-3 | . | TRBV1 | . | CTRGGTQYF | TGCACCAGAGGAGGGACGCAGTATTTT
TRBJ2-3 | . | TRBV5-1 | . | CASSPEGVLLSTDTQYF | TGCGCCAGCAGCCCCGAGGGGGTCCTGCTGAGCACAGATACGCAGTATTTT
TRBJ2-2 | . | TRBV5-1 | TRBD1 | CASSLGTVHANTGELFF | TGCGCCAGCAGCCTCGGGACAGTACATGCGAACACCGGGGAGCTGTTTTTT
TRBJ2-7 | . | TRBV29-1 | TRBD1 | CSVLGLVGTGVSYEQYF | TGCAGCGTCCTGGGCCTAGTTGGGACAGGGGTCTCCTACGAGCAGTACTTC
TRBJ2-7 | . | TRBV5-4 | TRBD2 | CASSFPAGGSSYEQYF | TGTGCCAGCAGCTTCCCGGCGGGAGGGAGCTCCTACGAGCAGTACTTC
TRBJ1-5 | . | TRBV6-1 | . | CASSEASGGHQPQHF | TGTGCCAGCAGTGAAGCATCGGGGGGACATCAGCCCCAGCATTTT
TRBJ2-7 | . | TRBV7-9 | . | CASSLRGQYYEQYF | TGTGCCAGCAGCTTAAGAGGACAGTACTACGAGCAGTACTTC
TRBJ2-7 | . | TRBV11-1 | TRBD2 | CASSSGLAGEGEQYF | TGTGCCAGCAGCTCCGGACTAGCGGGAGAAGGCGAGCAGTACTTC